This TCR beta chain was identified during a study of Ad26.COV2.S vaccination and SARS-CoV-2 variants. Findings and caveats of the study: It was reported that spike-specific CD8+ and CD4+ T cell responses were substantially broad after vaccination. Comparable non-spike TCR breadth was observed in vaccine and placebo recipients. Vaccine recipients surpassed placebo recipients in spike-specific TCR breadth. Analyses of TCR breadth and depth may have underestimated total T cell responses.

On this clone itself: Its specificity is unknown.

V shed 5 bases, J shed 1 base, and the junction held 13 bases outside the gene matches. Germline-derived CDR1 and CDR2 are SGHDT and YYEEEE. CDR3 length equals 17 residues. Assay used: immunoSEQ multiplex PCR; TCRdb lists only in-frame clones, some missing. The table records about 350,000 clones, just over 90% of them present only once. Sample: peripheral blood, taken after recovery from COVID-19. The origin of this receptor is a human donor who had recovered from COVID-19. The chain employs TRBV5-6 and TRBJ2-5; 8 positions agree with TRBD2. CDR3 DNA sequence: TGTGCCAGCAGTTTCCGGACCGTCGGGGGGGTCCAAGAGACCCAGTACTTC. Amino acid sequence: CASSFRTVGGVQETQYF.